The TCR beta chain described here comes from a study of blood T cell repertoires in COVID-19. Study at large: From the United States, Italy and Spain came samples of acute and convalescent COVID-19. PBMCs, B-cell-depleted T cells, or T cells were the source of the cDNA or gDNA that made up the material.

In the original processing: Amplification of reference gene primers provided the estimated nucleated cell counts. Sequencing was performed with immunoSEQ multiplex PCR; in TCRdb, only in-frame clones are kept and a portion is missing. That table gives V, J and clone size, and the DNA gave D and trimming. The sample contains about 120,000 clones, roughly 80% of which appear only once. This CDR3 contains 13 residues. V was pared by 1 base and J by 1 base, with 4 bases between. In germline, CDR1 is SGHAT, CDR2 FQNNGV. The origin of this receptor is a young man with acute or convalescent COVID-19. The sample consisted of peripheral blood. The chain combines TRBV11-2 with TRBJ1-1; no definite D call. CDR3 sequence reads: CASSLGQNTEAFF. The CDR3 DNA reads as TGTGCCAGCAGCTTAGGACAGAACACTGAAGCTTTCTTT.